A single sample gave rise to the 12 T cell receptor beta chains below, sequenced in a study of CD8 T cells in ankylosing spondylitis. TCRdb processed the 5' RACE reads anew with MiXCR; each CDR3 protein has one entry. In the table there are roughly 250,000 distinct CDR3 sequences, approximately 9% of which are singletons. The specimen was blood, either unsorted or a sorted T cell fraction (not recorded which). Receptor source: a male donor with ankylosing spondylitis or in good health (not recorded which).

This clonotype was observed at least ten times. This chain links TRBV9 with TRBJ1-4; D gene unclear. The CDR3 is 15 amino acids. V was clipped by 0 bases and J by 0 bases, with 6 bases between them. Germline-derived CDR1 and CDR2 are SGDLS and YYNGEE. CDR3 in amino acids: CASSVGPATNEKLFF. The CDR3 DNA reads TGTGCCAGCAGCGTAGGACCTGCAACTAATGAAAAACTGTTTTTT.

This clonotype showed up many times. This rearrangement joins TRBV20-1 to TRBJ2-3; possibly TRBD1 or TRBD2 for D (5 bases each). The germline V and J ends were trimmed by 4 bases and 1 base, with 12 bases remaining between them. The CDR3 sequence is 14 residues long. CDR1 is DFQATT and CDR2 is SNEGSKA in the germline V gene (reference sequence). CDR3 in amino acids: CSAKVQGGTDTQYF. DNA for the CDR3: TGCAGTGCTAAAGTGCAGGGAGGCACAGATACGCAGTATTTT.

This clonotype has ten or more counts. The chain carries TRBV7-2 and TRBJ2-3; D not resolved. Germline V gives CDR1 SGHTA, CDR2 FQGNSA. There are 11 residues in the CDR3. The V end was cut by 5 bases, the J end by 10 bases, with 10 bases between. CDR3 sequence: CASSPRSPQYF. CDR3 coding DNA: TGTGCCAGCAGCCCCCGGTCCCCGCAGTATTTT.

This clonotype was seen many times. The rearrangement uses TRBV7-2 and TRBJ1-3; the match to TRBD1 covers 9 bases. The germline CDR1 and CDR2 sequences are SGHTA and FQGNSA. The CDR3 spans 16 residues. With 3 bases clipped from V and 0 bases from J, the junction kept 3 bases outside the gene matches. In nucleotides, the CDR3 is TGTGCCAGCAGCTTCGGGACAGGGAGCTCTGGAAACACCATATATTTT. This encodes CASSFGTGSSGNTIYF.

This clonotype was detected ten times or more. CDR3 loop: CAARDRFTQYF. The CDR3, as DNA: TGTGCCGCCCGGGACCGGTTTACGCAGTATTTT. The V gene is TRBV6-5, the J gene TRBJ2-3; D could derive from TRBD1 or TRBD2 (5 bases each). V gave up 11 bases and J gave up 8 bases, with 14 bases separating them. The CDR3 consists of 11 residues. Germline CDR1 reads MNHEY; CDR2 reads SVGAGI.

This chain connects TRBV29-1 to TRBJ1-1; D may be TRBD1 (5 bases). This CDR3 contains 12 residues. Trimming took 6 bases from V and 1 from J, leaving 9 bases between them. The germline gives CDR1 SQVTM, CDR2 ANQGSEA. DNA of the CDR3: TGCAGCGTGACGACAGAGAACACTGAAGCTTTCTTT. Amino acid sequence: CSVTTENTEAFF.

In this sample, this clonotype turned up many times. CDR3 in amino acids: CASSQQQGLAKNIQYF. The CDR3 region has the DNA TGTGCCAGCAGTCAACAACAAGGGTTAGCCAAAAACATTCAGTACTTC. This chain connects TRBV6-1 to TRBJ2-4; no firm D call. Germline values: CDR1 MNHNS, CDR2 SASEGT. The CDR3 loop spans 16 amino acids. With 5 bases removed from V and 0 bases from J, the gap between germline ends came to 14 bases.

In regard to this clonotype: A single base separates this from a much larger clone, so it may be a read error. The V gene is TRBV11-2, the J gene TRBJ1-2; weak D call: TRBD1 (5 bases). The CDR3 length is 13 residues. Germline CDR1 reads SGHAT; CDR2 reads FQNNGV. This CDR3 is CTSSYGTGYGYTF. The CDR3 DNA sequence: TGTACCAGCAGCTACGGGACGGGCTATGGCTACACCTTC.

This clonotype was detected many times. J is TRBJ1-4 and V is TRBV6-1; possible D gene TRBD1, 6 bases. V shed 4 bases and J shed 6 bases, with 12 bases lying between them. CDR1 is MNHNS, CDR2 SASEGT, per germline. CDR3 length: 14 residues. This CDR3 reads CASSGLRGDEKLFF. DNA for the CDR3: TGTGCCAGCAGTGGGCTGAGGGGGGATGAAAAACTGTTTTTT.

Regarding this clonotype: It may be a read error: a sequence one base away is much more abundant. The chain carries TRBV6-5 and TRBJ2-1; the match to TRBD2 covers 16 bases. The CDR3 totals 16 residues. V shed 4 bases and J 10 bases; nucleotides not matched to a gene: 7. Germline V gene data show CDR1 as MNHEY and CDR2 as SVGAGI. CDR3 bases: TGTGCCAGCAGTTCACCGGGACTAGCGGGAGGGCTCGAGCAGTTCTTC. Encoded protein: CASSSPGLAGGLEQFF.

Many counts were recorded for this clonotype. The chain joins TRBV5-1 to TRBJ2-5, with a weak D call TRBD1 (5 bases). Trimming took off 4 bases at V and 0 bases at J, with 10 bases between the two ends. This CDR3 comprises 14 residues. Looked up from germline, CDR1 is SGHRS and CDR2 is YFSETQ. CDR3 sequence reads: CASSPQAHQETQYF. For the CDR3, the DNA is TGCGCCAGCAGCCCACAGGCGCACCAAGAGACCCAGTACTTC.

This clonotype was seen only a few times. J is TRBJ2-1 and V is TRBV30; TRBD2 is a possible D gene (7 bases). CDR1 and CDR2 from the germline V gene are GTSNPN and SVGIG (reference sequence). CDR3 length: 14 amino acids. The V end was cut by 5 bases, the J end by 9 bases, with 20 bases between. CDR3 region: CAWGGAGVRSEQFF. The CDR3 nucleotides are TGTGCCTGGGGGGGGGCGGGAGTTAGGAGTGAGCAGTTCTTC. The entire variable domain, with the rest obtained from reference TRBV30 and TRBJ2-1, is as follows: SQTIHQWPATLVQPVGSPLSLECTVEGTSNPNLYWYRQAAGRGLQLLFYSVGIGQISSEVPQNLSASRPQDRQFILSSKKLLLSDSGFYLCAWGGAGVRSEQFFGPGTRLTVL.